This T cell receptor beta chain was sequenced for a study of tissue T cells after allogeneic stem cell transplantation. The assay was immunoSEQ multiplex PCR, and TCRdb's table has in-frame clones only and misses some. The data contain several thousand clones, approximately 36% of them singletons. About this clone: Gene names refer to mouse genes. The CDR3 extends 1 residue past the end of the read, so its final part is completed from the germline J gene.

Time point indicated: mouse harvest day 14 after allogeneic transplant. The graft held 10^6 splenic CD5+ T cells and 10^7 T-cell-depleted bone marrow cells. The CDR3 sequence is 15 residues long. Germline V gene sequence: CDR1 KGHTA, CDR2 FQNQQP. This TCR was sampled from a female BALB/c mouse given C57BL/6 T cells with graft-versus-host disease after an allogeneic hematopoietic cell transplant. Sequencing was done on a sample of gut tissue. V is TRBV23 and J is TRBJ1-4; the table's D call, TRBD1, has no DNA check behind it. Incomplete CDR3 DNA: TGCTCCAGCAGTACAGGGACAGGACCCAACGAAAGATTATTT. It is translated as CSSSTGTGPNERLF. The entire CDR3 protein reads CSSSTGTGPNERLFF.